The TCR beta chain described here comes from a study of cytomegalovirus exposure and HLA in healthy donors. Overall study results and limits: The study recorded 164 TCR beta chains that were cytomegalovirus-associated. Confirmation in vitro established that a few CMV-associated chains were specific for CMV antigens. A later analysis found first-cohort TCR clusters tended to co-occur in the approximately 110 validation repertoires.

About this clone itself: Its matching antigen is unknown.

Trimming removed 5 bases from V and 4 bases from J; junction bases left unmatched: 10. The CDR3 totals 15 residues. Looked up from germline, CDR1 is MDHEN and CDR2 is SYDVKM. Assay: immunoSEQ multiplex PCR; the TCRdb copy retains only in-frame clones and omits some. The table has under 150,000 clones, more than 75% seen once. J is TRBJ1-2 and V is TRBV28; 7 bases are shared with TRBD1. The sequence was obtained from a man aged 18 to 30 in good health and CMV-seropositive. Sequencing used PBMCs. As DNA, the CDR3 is TGTGCCAGCAGTCTCTCAGGGGGGATGGCCTATGGCTACACCTTC. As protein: CASSLSGGMAYGYTF.